This T cell receptor beta chain emerged from a study of technical replicates of blood from a few donors. Only in-frame clones appear in the TCRdb table, and some are missing; sequencing was by immunoSEQ multiplex PCR. The sample shows 75,000 to 90,000 clones, approximately 95% of them seen only once. V dropped 1 base and J dropped 0; count of bases not matched to a gene: 7. Germline V gene sequence: CDR1 SGHDT, CDR2 YYEEEE. This CDR3 has 17 amino acids. V is TRBV5-6 and J is TRBJ2-1, with 7 bases identical to TRBD2. This TCR was sampled from a human donor in good health. The material sequenced was T cells isolated from PBMCs. The CDR3 DNA reads as TGTGCCAGCAGCTTGACTGGGGCTAGCGGCTCCTACAATGAGCAGTTCTTC. It codes for CASSLTGASGSYNEQFF. Full variable domain (rest looked up from reference TRBV5-6 and TRBJ2-1): DAGVTQSPTHLIKTRGQQVTLRCSPKSGHDTVSWYQQALGQGPQFIFQYYEEEERQRGNFPDRFSGHQFPNYSSELNVNALLLGDSALYLCASSLTGASGSYNEQFFGPGTRLTVL.